Described below is a single TCR beta chain sequence and its context. The sample belongs to a study of blood T cell repertoires in COVID-19. CDR1 and CDR2 (germline): SGHRS, YFSETQ. This CDR3 has 18 residues. With 1 base clipped from V and 4 bases from J, the junction kept 13 bases outside the gene matches. TCRdb's table, derived via immunoSEQ multiplex PCR, lists solely in-frame clones and lacks some. The sample yields under 300,000 clones, over 85% seen once. The source material was PBMCs or T cells enriched from blood (not recorded which). The sequence was collected from a woman aged 60-75 years who had recovered from COVID-19. The chain joins TRBV5-1 to TRBJ2-3, with 9 bases that match TRBD1. The CDR3 reads CASSLFTLGTGRSDTQYF. The CDR3 DNA is TGCGCCAGCAGCTTGTTTACCCTCGGGACAGGGAGGTCAGATACGCAGTATTTT.